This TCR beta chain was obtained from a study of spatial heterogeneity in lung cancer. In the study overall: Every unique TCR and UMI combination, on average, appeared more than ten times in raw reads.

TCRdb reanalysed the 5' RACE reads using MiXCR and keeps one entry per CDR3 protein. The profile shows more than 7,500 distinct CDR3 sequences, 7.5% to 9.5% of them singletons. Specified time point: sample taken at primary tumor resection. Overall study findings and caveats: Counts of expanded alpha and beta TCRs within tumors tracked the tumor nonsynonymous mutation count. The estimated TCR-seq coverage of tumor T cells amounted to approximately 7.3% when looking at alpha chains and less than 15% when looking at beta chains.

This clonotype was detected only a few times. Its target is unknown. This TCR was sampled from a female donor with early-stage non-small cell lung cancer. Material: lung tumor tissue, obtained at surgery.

CDR3 nucleotide sequence: TGTGCCAGCAGCCAATTTAGCGGGGGTACGTGGAATGAGCAGTTCTTC. This codes for CASSQFSGGTWNEQFF. V usage is TRBV4-2 and J usage is TRBJ2-1; 9 positions agree with TRBD2. This CDR3 has 16 residues. Looked up from germline, CDR1 is LGHNA and CDR2 is YNFKEQ. V lost 2 bases and J lost 7; bases outside the gene matches: 9.